The sequence of this TCR beta chain was determined in a study of blood T cell repertoires in COVID-19. For the study at large: Italy, Spain and the United States were the sources of the convalescent and acute COVID-19 samples.

Germline CDR1 MNHNS, CDR2 SASEGT. The CDR3 has 16 amino acids. The V segment lost 2 bases and the J segment 15 bases; nucleotides outside the gene matches: 17. In the original workflow: Estimation of nucleated cell counts was performed using reference gene primer amplification. The method was immunoSEQ multiplex PCR; TCRdb's version includes in-frame clones alone and lacks a portion of them. V, J and clone size derive from that table, while D and trimming were established from the DNA sequence. The sample has hundreds of thousands of clones; 70% to 90% are singletons. The rearrangement links TRBV6-1 to TRBJ1-4; the match to TRBD1 covers 8 bases. The source material was peripheral blood. This clonotype was obtained from a woman aged 50 to 60 who had recovered from COVID-19. The CDR3 bases are TGTGCCAGCAGTGAACCCCGAGGTGGGGGGACAGGTATTTTGTTTTTT. Translation: CASSEPRGGGTGILFF.